The 21 T cell receptor beta chains in this list originate from one sample, sequenced in a study of T cells in Graves' hyperthyroidism and ophthalmopathy. Authors of the study amplified TCR beta CDR3 regions from RNA transcripts. A first-round RT-PCR of the TCR CDR3 used the HTBI primer set. TCRdb re-derived calls from the multiplex PCR reads in MiXCR, one entry per CDR3 protein. Seen here are about 270,000 distinct CDR3 sequences, about 20% observed once, and the top ten hold approximately 60%. Sequencing input: blood. All receptors derive from a man between 25 and 39 years old with Graves' ophthalmopathy.

This chain connects TRBV12-3 or TRBV12-4 to TRBJ2-5; 7 bases are shared with TRBD2. CDR3 length equals 16 residues. Unmatched junction bases numbered 16, after V lost 7 bases and J lost 5 bases. Here the CDR3 reads CASTPSGTAAGETQYF. The CDR3 region has the DNA TGTGCCAGCACCCCAAGCGGGACCGCAGCGGGGGAGACCCAGTACTTC.

This clonotype showed up many times. This chain joins TRBV11-2 and TRBJ2-7; D may match TRBD1 or TRBD2 (6 bases each). Trimming shortened V by 1 base and J by 2 bases, and 9 bases separated the two germline ends. CDR1 and CDR2 from the germline V gene are SGHAT and FQNNGV. The CDR3 consists of 14 residues. CDR3 amino acids: CASSLGGATYEQYF. CDR3 DNA: TGTGCCAGCAGCTTAGGGGGGGCTACCTACGAGCAGTACTTC.

J is TRBJ2-5 and V is TRBV6-5, with 8 bases fitting TRBD1. Per germline, CDR1 MNHEY and CDR2 SVGAGI. The ends lost 2 bases at V and 4 bases at J; junction bases unmatched: 6. CDR3 length equals 15 residues. The CDR3 DNA reads as TGTGCCAGCAGTTACCAGGGGGCGTTAGGAGAGACCCAGTACTTC. Translated: CASSYQGALGETQYF.

J is TRBJ2-5 and V is TRBV5-8, with TRBD1 identical over 9 bases. Germline loops: CDR1 SGHTS, CDR2 YDEGEE. This CDR3 region has 17 residues. V lost 3 bases and J lost 4; bases outside the gene matches: 13. CDR3 protein: CASSSPTGTGNTETQYF. The CDR3 DNA follows: TGTGCCAGCAGCTCCCCGACCGGGACAGGGAATACAGAGACCCAGTACTTC.

The chain links TRBV27 to TRBJ2-2; possibly TRBD2 for D (6 bases). The CDR3 is 14 amino acids. Germline V CDR1 and CDR2: MNHEY, SMNVEV (reference sequence). Between the trimmed V and J ends, which lost 6 bases and 6 bases, there was a span of 14 bases. The DNA for the CDR3 is TGTGCCAGCAGACCTATTCGGGAGTCCGGGGAGCTGTTTTTT. This gives the protein CASRPIRESGELFF.

The chain joins TRBV18 to TRBJ2-5; TRBD1 matches 9 bases. Germline V gene data show CDR1 as KGHSH and CDR2 as LQKENI. Losses at the gene ends were 3 bases for V and 4 bases for J; bases not matched to a gene: 6. The CDR3 totals 15 residues. CDR3 sequence (DNA): TGTGCCAGCTCACCGGTAGCGGACAGGGGAGAGACCCAGTACTTC. This translates into CASSPVADRGETQYF.

This clonotype has a handful of counts. The V gene is TRBV11-2, the J gene TRBJ1-6; D is uncertain. The V and J ends lost 5 bases and 7 bases respectively, with 9 bases between them. The CDR3 covers 13 residues. The germline CDR1 and CDR2 sequences are SGHAT and FQNNGV. The CDR3 DNA reads TGTGCCAGCAGCCGCGACCCGAATTCACCCCTCCACTTT. Protein sequence: CASSRDPNSPLHF.

This clonotype turned up a few times. This sequence joins TRBV6-2 or TRBV6-3 and TRBJ1-3, with no clear D. V gave up 2 bases and J gave up 2 bases, with 13 bases separating them. Looked up from germline, CDR1 is MNHEY and CDR2 is SVGEGT. The CDR3 length is 16 residues. CDR3 sequence reads: CASSYPRGKPGNTIYF. CDR3 coding DNA: TGTGCCAGCAGTTACCCGCGCGGGAAACCTGGAAACACCATATATTTT.

About this clonotype: This clone may be a read error of a much larger clone one base away. The chain recombines TRBV20-1 with TRBJ2-2, with 10 positions matching TRBD2. The CDR3 spans 17 residues. Germline CDR1 DFQATT, CDR2 SNEGSKA (reference sequence). V lost 6 bases and J lost 5; bases outside the gene matches: 15. The CDR3 loop is CSACASGRASGTGELFF. DNA of the CDR3: TGCAGTGCCTGCGCCAGCGGGAGGGCCAGTGGGACCGGGGAGCTGTTTTTT.

Ten or more counts support this clonotype. This chain connects TRBV7-6 to TRBJ2-5; no clear D gene. V lost 0 bases and J 5 bases, leaving 10 bases between the germline ends. The CDR3 consists of 14 residues. Germline-derived CDR1 and CDR2 are SGHVS and FNYEAQ. The CDR3 DNA reads as TGTGCCAGCAGCTTAGCCATTCGTAGGGAGACCCAGTACTTC. The encoded protein is CASSLAIRRETQYF.

This clonotype appeared many times. The chain is built from TRBV11-2 and TRBJ2-7; 8 bases map to TRBD2. CDR3 size: 15 residues. Per the germline V gene, CDR1 is SGHAT and CDR2 is FQNNGV. V was clipped by 1 base and J by 9 bases; unmatched bases: 11. CDR3 sequence: CASSLVGAGGTGQYF. The DNA for the CDR3 is TGTGCCAGCAGCTTAGTTGGGGCGGGAGGAACGGGGCAGTACTTC.

This clonotype was observed a few times. The chain couples TRBV7-2 to TRBJ2-7, with D perhaps given as TRBD1 or TRBD2 (5 bases each). The CDR3 covers 15 residues. Germline V gives CDR1 SGHTA, CDR2 FQGNSA. Trimming stripped 0 bases from V and 6 bases from J, with 15 bases between. The CDR3, as DNA: TGTGCCAGCAGCTTAGCCGGACATGGCGGGCGCGAGCAGTACTTC. Protein: CASSLAGHGGREQYF.

This clonotype was counted ten times or more. V gene TRBV6-2 or TRBV6-3 combines with J gene TRBJ2-7; D unclear. Germline CDR1 and CDR2: MNHEY and SVGEGT. This CDR3 has 12 residues. V lost 2 bases and J 3 bases, leaving 5 bases between the germline ends. The CDR3 protein is CASSYVGYEQYF. CDR3 sequence (DNA): TGTGCCAGCAGTTACGTCGGCTACGAGCAGTACTTC.

The chain joins TRBV20-1 to TRBJ2-5; D may match TRBD1 or TRBD2 (5 bases each). Trimming removed 6 bases at V and 1 base at J, with 18 bases between. The CDR3 runs 15 residues. Germline lookup yields CDR1 DFQATT and CDR2 SNEGSKA (reference sequence). CDR3 coding DNA: TGCAGTGCGACCCCCGGGACCGTGATCCAAGAGACCCAGTACTTC. Its protein is CSATPGTVIQETQYF.

This chain links TRBV10-1 with TRBJ2-2, with D perhaps given as TRBD1 or TRBD2 (7 bases each). The V gene lost 3 bases and the J gene lost 0 bases, with 11 bases spanning the gap. The germline CDR1 and CDR2 sequences are WNHNN and SYGVQD (reference sequence). CDR3 length equals 16 residues. The CDR3, as DNA: TGCGCCAGCAGTGATCCAGGGGGGGCGAACACCGGGGAGCTGTTTTTT. It is translated as CASSDPGGANTGELFF.

This clonotype has more than one count but fewer than ten. The chain uses TRBV7-8 and TRBJ1-2; D might be TRBD1 (6 bases). This CDR3 has 12 residues. CDR1 and CDR2 from the germline V gene are SGHVS and FQNEAQ. Trimming took off 3 bases at V and 14 bases at J, with 16 bases between the two ends. The CDR3: CASSFDVQGQTF. CDR3 coding DNA: TGTGCCAGCAGCTTCGATGTACAGGGCCAAACCTTC.

This clonotype has more than one count but fewer than ten. J is TRBJ2-1 and V is TRBV25-1; 14 bases line up with TRBD2. The CDR3 has 20 residues. J was trimmed by 8 bases and V by 3 bases; bases with no gene match: 18. CDR1 and CDR2 from the germline V gene are MGHDK and SYGVNS. The CDR3 sequence: CASSDRRGSGTSGRGDEQFF. CDR3 in DNA: TGTGCCAGCAGTGATAGGAGAGGCTCCGGGACTAGCGGGAGAGGAGATGAGCAGTTCTTC.

The chain has TRBV5-1 and TRBJ2-3; TRBD1 might be the D (5 bases). V lost 2 bases to trimming and J lost 0 bases, with 7 bases between them. The V gene's germline CDR1 is SGHRS and CDR2 YFSETQ. CDR3 length: 14 amino acids. The chain's CDR3 is CASSLHRSTDTQYF. CDR3 bases: TGCGCCAGCAGCTTACACAGGAGCACAGATACGCAGTATTTT. Supplemented by reference TRBV5-1 and TRBJ2-3, the full variable domain reads KAGVTQTPRYLIKTRGQQVTLSCSPISGHRSVSWYQQTPGQGLQFLFEYFSETQRNKGNFPGRFSGRQFSNSRSEMNVSTLELGDSALYLCASSLHRSTDTQYFGPGTRLTVL.

In DNA form, the CDR3 reads TGTGCCAGCATCTCTGGGGGGTCAAGGGCCGGGGAGCTGTTTTTT. Translation gives CASISGGSRAGELFF. The chain recombines TRBV3-1 with TRBJ2-2, with a weak D call TRBD2 (6 bases). There are 15 residues in the CDR3. CDR1 is LGHDT, CDR2 YNNKEL, per germline (reference sequence). Trimming took 7 bases from V and 6 from J, leaving 18 bases between them.

In its sample, this clonotype was seen a few times. This chain joins TRBV19 and TRBJ2-1, with 11 bases matching TRBD1. J lost 5 bases, V lost 4 bases, and 4 bases had no gene match. Germline CDR1 is LNHDA and CDR2 is SQIVND (reference sequence). The CDR3 contains 15 residues. The CDR3 loop is CASSTDRGHHNEQFF. CDR3 DNA sequence: TGTGCCAGTAGTACGGACAGGGGGCATCACAATGAGCAGTTCTTC. The variable domain in full, with the rest retrieved from reference TRBV19 and TRBJ2-1, is DGGITQSPKYLFRKEGQNVTLSCEQNLNHDAMYWYRQDPGQGLRLIYYSQIVNDFQKGDIAEGYSVSREKKESFPLTVTSAQKNPTAFYLCASSTDRGHHNEQFFGPGTRLTVL.

J is TRBJ2-5 and V is TRBV12-3 or TRBV12-4; 11 positions agree with TRBD2. The CDR3 covers 16 residues. The J segment lost 2 bases and the V segment lost 5 bases, leaving 7 bases of the junction unmatched. DNA for the CDR3: TGTGCCAGCAGTCCGAGGGGACTAGCGGCACAAGAGACCCAGTACTTC. Translation: CASSPRGLAAQETQYF.